This T cell receptor (beta chain) derives from a study of regulatory T cells in long-lasting Graves disease. The time point: persistent/refractory GD, antithyroid drugs over 5 years with positive TRAb. Construction of the TCR library relied on RNA isolated from PBMCs. Investigators prepared the TCR beta libraries by applying iRepertoire HTBI primers and Arm-PCR of CDR3 regions. TCRdb fed the multiplex PCR reads into MiXCR, producing one record per CDR3 protein. The table has approximately 380,000 distinct CDR3 sequences, less than 25% seen once. The germline V gene encodes CDR1 DFQATT and CDR2 SNEGSKA (reference sequence). The V end lost 3 bases, the J end lost 6 bases, and 12 bases lay between the germline ends. This CDR3 contains 13 residues.

The material sequenced was peripheral blood mononuclear cells (PBMCs), taken when the disease was refractory, from a patient treated with antithyroid drugs. This clonotype was sampled from a female donor with Graves disease. The genes are TRBV20-1 and TRBJ1-5; D call uncertain. The CDR3 nucleotides read TGCAGTGCTAGGGTAGGGTGGGGTCAGCCCCAGCATTTT. Translating it yields CSARVGWGQPQHF.